This T cell receptor beta chain is from a study of post-analysis software for immune sequencing data. This clonotype was seen at least ten times. Its antigen is unidentified. J gave up 8 bases and V 2 bases, and 11 bases lay outside the gene matches. The CDR3 runs 15 residues. CDR1 SNHLY and CDR2 FYNNEI come from the germline V gene. Whole-study results and caveats: Relative to controls, patients had five TRBV segments at higher frequency, with TRBV5-6, TRBV5-1 and TRBV20-1 among these. Strong co-clustering by F measure linked samples that shared a preparation batch.

TCR beta cDNA libraries had unique molecular identifiers. MiXCR, run by TCRdb on the PCR reads, gives a single entry per CDR3 protein. The repertoire consists of hundreds of thousands of distinct CDR3 sequences, with approximately 34% occurring once and the leading ten covering around 5.2%. V and J are TRBV2 and TRBJ1-2; the match to TRBD1 covers 7 bases. This clonotype originated in a girl under 18 with multiple sclerosis. The sequenced material came from blood. Here the CDR3 DNA reads TGTGCCAGCAGTGAACGCGGAACAGGGGTACTAGGCTACACCTTC. This gives the protein CASSERGTGVLGYTF.